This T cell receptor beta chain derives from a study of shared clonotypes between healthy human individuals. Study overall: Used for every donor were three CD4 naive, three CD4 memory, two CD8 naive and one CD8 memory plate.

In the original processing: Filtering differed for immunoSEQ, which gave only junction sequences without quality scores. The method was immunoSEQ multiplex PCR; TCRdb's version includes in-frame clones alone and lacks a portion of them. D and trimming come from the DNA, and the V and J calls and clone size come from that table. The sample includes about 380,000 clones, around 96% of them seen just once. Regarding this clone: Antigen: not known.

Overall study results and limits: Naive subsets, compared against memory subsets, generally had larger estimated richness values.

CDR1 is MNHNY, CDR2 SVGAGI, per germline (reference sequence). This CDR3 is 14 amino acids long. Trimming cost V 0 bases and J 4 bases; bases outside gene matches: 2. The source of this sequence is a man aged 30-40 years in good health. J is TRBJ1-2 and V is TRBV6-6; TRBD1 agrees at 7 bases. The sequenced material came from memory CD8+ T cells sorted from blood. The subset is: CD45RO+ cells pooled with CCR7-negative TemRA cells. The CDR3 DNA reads TGTGCCAGCAGTTACTCAACAGGGGCCTATGGCTACACCTTC. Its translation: CASSYSTGAYGYTF.